This T cell receptor beta chain was sequenced during a study of T cell responses to AZD1222 COVID-19 vaccine. Study details: Pooling of second doses given at about 4 or about 12 weeks was done. Study-wide findings and caveats: Only a handful of AZD1222 recipients, about six in all, had baseline seropositivity. Donors skewed white British and female; clonal diversity was possibly underestimated.

On this clone: Its antigen remains unknown.

TCRdb's table, derived via immunoSEQ multiplex PCR, lists solely in-frame clones and lacks some. The sample includes 170,000 or so clones, over 75% of them seen just once. The V gene's germline CDR1 is SEHNR and CDR2 FQNEAQ (reference sequence). CDR3 length: 14 residues. Trimming stripped 3 bases from V and 0 bases from J, with 8 bases between. The receptor was isolated from an adult in good health. Material: peripheral blood, obtained on day 0 of AZD1222 vaccination. The gene calls are TRBV7-9 and TRBJ1-2; D gene unclear. Here the CDR3 DNA reads TGTGCCAGCAGCTTTGGCGAAGCTAACTATGGCTACACCTTC. This sequence encodes CASSFGEANYGYTF. Based on the CDR3 plus reference TRBV7-9 and TRBJ1-2, the full variable domain is DTGVSQNPRHKITKRGQNVTFRCDPISEHNRLYWYRQTLGQGPEFLTYFQNEAQLEKSRLLSDRFSAERPKGSFSTLEIQRTEQGDSAMYLCASSFGEANYGYTFGSGTRLTVV.